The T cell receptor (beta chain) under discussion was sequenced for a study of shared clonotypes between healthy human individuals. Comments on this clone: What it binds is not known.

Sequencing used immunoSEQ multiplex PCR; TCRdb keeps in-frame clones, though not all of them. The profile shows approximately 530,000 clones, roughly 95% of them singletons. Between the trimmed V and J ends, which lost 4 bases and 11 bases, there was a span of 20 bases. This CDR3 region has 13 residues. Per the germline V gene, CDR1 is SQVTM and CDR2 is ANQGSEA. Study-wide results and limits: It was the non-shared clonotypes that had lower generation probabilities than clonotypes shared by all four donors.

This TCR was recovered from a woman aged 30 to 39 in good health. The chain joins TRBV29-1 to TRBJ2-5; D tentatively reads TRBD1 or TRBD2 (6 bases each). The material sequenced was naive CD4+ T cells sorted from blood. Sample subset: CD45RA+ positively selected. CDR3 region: CSVVPGGLEEQYF. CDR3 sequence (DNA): TGCAGCGTTGTACCCGGGGGCCTGGAGGAGCAGTACTTC. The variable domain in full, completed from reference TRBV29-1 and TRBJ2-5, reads SAVISQKPSRDICQRGTSLTIQCQVDSQVTMMFWYRQQPGQSLTLIATANQGSEATYESGFVIDKFPISRPNLTFSTLTVSNMSPEDSSIYLCSVVPGGLEEQYFGPGTRLLVL.